What follows is one T cell receptor (beta chain) and its context. This entry is derived from a study of cytomegalovirus exposure and HLA in healthy donors. Both 60 Vbeta primers and 13 Jbeta primers went into the PCR. Using immunoSEQ multiplex PCR, the repertoire was profiled, and TCRdb retains in-frame clones only, with some absent. Here the sample spans about 180,000 clones, 76% being singletons. Material for sequencing was PBMCs. The sequence came from a woman aged 25 to 45 in good health and CMV-seropositive.

CDR3 sequence (DNA): TGTGCTAGTGTTAAAGGGGGGGCTGAGACCCAGTACTTC. Amino acids: CASVKGGAETQYF. The chain employs TRBV12-5 and TRBJ2-5, with D tentatively TRBD2 (7 bases). V was shortened by 7 bases and J by 5 bases, with 14 bases between the two germline ends. Looked up from germline, CDR1 is LGHNT and CDR2 is FRNRAP. The CDR3 sequence is 13 residues long.